This T cell receptor beta chain was identified in a study of human T cells and chemical hapten exposure. Time point indicated: patch test 1, 2 weeks after DPC sensitization. The treatment here: therapeutic diphenylcyclopropenone sensitization with weekly scalp DPC. Ten or more counts support this clonotype. TCRdb reanalysed the RACE reads using MiXCR and keeps one entry per CDR3 protein. The sample lists 340,000 or so distinct CDR3 sequences, about 7% occurring once. The CDR3 loop spans 14 amino acids. V lost 4 bases to trimming and J lost 0 bases, with 9 bases between them. CDR1 and CDR2 from the germline V gene are MGHDK and SYGVNS.

The receptor comes from a woman under 30 with alopecia areata. Some clones in this sample may be carry-over from other donors' samples. Specimen: whole blood, collected in connection with sensitization to the hapten diphenylcyclopropenone (DPC). The chain employs TRBV25-1 and TRBJ1-2; D might be TRBD1 (6 bases). The DNA of the CDR3 is TGTGCCAGCAGTGGGGGGGCTTCTAACTATGGCTACACCTTC. Protein product: CASSGGASNYGYTF.